This entry lists 29 T cell receptor beta chains sequenced from one sample in a study of beta chain features in type 1 diabetes. Since all of the isolated RNA was reverse transcribed, expressed TCRB transcripts were what got sequenced. TCRdb's table, derived via immunoSEQ multiplex PCR, lists solely in-frame clones and lacks some. The sample includes more than 150,000 clones, approximately 9.1% of them seen just once. The sample was central memory CD4+ T cells from blood. These receptors were collected from a woman aged 18-30 years in good health.

In its sample, this clone was seen a few times. The chain has TRBV4-3 and TRBJ2-3, with 7 bases identical to TRBD2. V shed 1 base, J shed 8 bases, and the junction held 12 bases outside the gene matches. Germline CDR1 and CDR2: LGHNA and YSLEER. The CDR3 is 16 residues long. This CDR3 is CASSQGGGTFGGTQYF. As DNA, the CDR3 is TGCGCCAGCAGCCAAGGGGGGGGAACCTTTGGGGGTACGCAGTATTTT.

This clone was found a few times. This sequence joins TRBV27 and TRBJ2-2, with TRBD1 matching over 8 bases. CDR3 length: 17 residues. Germline V lookup: CDR1 MNHEY, CDR2 SMNVEV (reference sequence). Trimming removed 5 bases from V and 3 bases from J; junction bases left unmatched: 11. CDR3 sequence reads: CASSPHPDRVDTGELFF. CDR3 coding DNA: TGTGCCAGCAGTCCTCACCCGGACAGGGTTGACACCGGGGAGCTGTTTTTT.

V gene TRBV27 combines with J gene TRBJ2-5, with 7 bases identical to TRBD2. The trim removed 3 bases at V and 2 bases at J, leaving 9 bases unmatched. The germline CDR1 and CDR2 sequences are MNHEY and SMNVEV (reference sequence). The CDR3 has 16 amino acids. The CDR3 loop reads CASSLAGAASQETQYF. CDR3 nucleotides: TGTGCCAGCAGTTTGGCGGGAGCCGCTTCACAAGAGACCCAGTACTTC.

The rearrangement links TRBV4-2 to TRBJ2-3; 8 bases are a match to TRBD2. The trim removed 2 bases at V and 4 bases at J, leaving 8 bases unmatched. CDR3 size: 16 residues. Germline V lookup: CDR1 LGHNA, CDR2 YNFKEQ. CDR3: CASSQSVGTSPDTQYF. Here the CDR3 DNA reads TGTGCCAGCAGCCAATCGGTAGGGACTAGTCCAGATACGCAGTATTTT.

This clone was counted ten times or more. V is TRBV27 and J is TRBJ2-5; 11 positions match TRBD2. Trimming at V came to 1 base and at J to 5 bases, leaving 6 bases not matched to a gene. The germline gives CDR1 MNHEY, CDR2 SMNVEV (reference sequence). CDR3 length equals 16 residues. The CDR3 DNA reads as TGTGCCAGCAGTTTATTGACTAGCGGGAAGGGGGAGACCCAGTACTTC. Protein product: CASSLLTSGKGETQYF.

This clone has just a few counts. This chain joins TRBV9 and TRBJ2-7; D might be TRBD2 (6 bases). V dropped 4 bases and J dropped 4 bases, with 12 bases sitting between them. The germline gives CDR1 SGDLS, CDR2 YYNGEE. The CDR3 spans 13 residues. The CDR3 coding sequence is TGTGCCAGCAGCCCGCGGGAAGGTTACGAGCAGTACTTC. This gives the protein CASSPREGYEQYF. The variable domain in full, completed from reference TRBV9 and TRBJ2-7, reads DSGVTQTPKHLITATGQRVTLRCSPRSGDLSVYWYQQSLDQGLQFLIQYYNGEERAKGNILERFSAQQFPDLHSELNLSSLELGDSALYFCASSPREGYEQYFGPGTRLTVT.

This clone has more than one count but fewer than ten. The CDR3 spells CASSFSAVPGGEEQYF. CDR3 sequence (DNA): TGTGCCAGCTCGTTCTCTGCCGTACCAGGGGGTGAGGAGCAGTACTTC. The rearrangement joins TRBV18 to TRBJ2-7; TRBD1 matches at 7 bases. V lost 6 bases to trimming and J lost 7 bases; unmatched junction nucleotides: 18. Germline V gene sequence: CDR1 KGHSH, CDR2 LQKENI. The CDR3 is 16 residues long.

The rearrangement joins TRBV19 to TRBJ2-7; 7 nucleotides align to TRBD1. The germline gives CDR1 LNHDA, CDR2 SQIVND (reference sequence). The CDR3 sequence is 13 residues long. J lost 2 bases, V lost 7 bases, and 5 bases had no gene match. The CDR3 loop is CASNPQGTYEQYF. The CDR3 nucleotides are TGTGCCAGTAACCCACAGGGGACCTACGAGCAGTACTTC.

The table lists this clone with a few counts. This chain joins TRBV30 and TRBJ2-7; no reliable D call. Germline V gene sequence: CDR1 GTSNPN, CDR2 SVGIG (reference sequence). The CDR3 length is 13 residues. The V and J ends lost 5 bases and 3 bases respectively, with 14 bases between them. The DNA for the CDR3 is TGTGCCTGGGCCAGTCCTCCGCTCTACGAGCAGTACTTC. Translating it yields CAWASPPLYEQYF.

This chain links TRBV9 with TRBJ1-6; maybe TRBD1 (5 bases). This CDR3 spans 12 amino acids. The V gene's germline CDR1 is SGDLS and CDR2 YYNGEE. V shed 4 bases and J shed 8 bases, with 7 bases lying between them. The CDR3 bases are TGTGCCAGCAGCTTACAGGATTCACCCCTCCACTTT. Translation: CASSLQDSPLHF.

The table lists this clone with a few counts. In DNA form, the CDR3 reads TGTGCCAGCAGTTCCGGACTAGCCTTGGCAGATACGCAGTATTTT. Protein: CASSSGLALADTQYF. The chain combines TRBV7-2 with TRBJ2-3, with 8 positions matching TRBD2. Germline V CDR1 and CDR2: SGHTA, FQGNSA. The trim removed 6 bases at V and 4 bases at J, leaving 9 bases unmatched. This CDR3 is built from 15 residues.

The chain employs TRBV18 and TRBJ2-1; 8 nucleotides agree with TRBD2. The CDR3 is 15 residues long. V was clipped by 6 bases and J by 12 bases; unmatched bases: 16. Germline loops: CDR1 KGHSH, CDR2 LQKENI. Here the CDR3 reads CASSPLDSGTAGQFF. DNA for the CDR3: TGTGCCAGCTCCCCTCTGGATAGCGGGACCGCGGGGCAGTTCTTC.

This clone was observed a few times. The chain joins TRBV7-2 to TRBJ1-3, with TRBD1 matching 8 bases. There are 16 residues in the CDR3. From germline, CDR1 is SGHTA and CDR2 FQGNSA. J lost 0 bases, V lost 1 base, and 2 bases had no gene match. CDR3 sequence reads: CASSLGGTGSGNTIYF. The CDR3, as DNA: TGTGCCAGCAGCTTAGGTGGGACAGGCTCTGGAAACACCATATATTTT. The full variable domain, its missing parts supplied by reference TRBV7-2 and TRBJ1-3, is GAGVSQSPSNKVTEKGKDVELRCDPISGHTALYWYRQSLGQGLEFLIYFQGNSAPDKSGLPSDRFSAERTGGSVSTLTIQRTQQEDSAVYLCASSLGGTGSGNTIYFGEGSWLTVV.

The chain carries TRBV2 and TRBJ2-2; 8 nucleotides align to TRBD2. The CDR3 has 15 amino acids. V gave up 8 bases and J gave up 5 bases; unmatched junction bases: 10. The V gene's germline CDR1 is SNHLY and CDR2 FYNNEI. CDR3 coding DNA: TGTGCCAGCCGCGGCCGGGGGGGCCCTACCGGGGAGCTGTTTTTT. This sequence encodes CASRGRGGPTGELFF. Full variable domain (outside the CDR3, taken from reference TRBV2 and TRBJ2-2): EPEVTQTPSHQVTQMGQEVILRCVPISNHLYFYWYRQILGQKVEFLVSFYNNEISEKSEIFDDQFSVERPDGSNFTLKIRSTKLEDSAMYFCASRGRGGPTGELFFGEGSRLTVL.

This clone was found a few times. Mismatch with germline at one junction end may stem from a read error. This chain uses TRBV7-7 with TRBJ2-5, with 9 bases matching TRBD2. The length of the CDR3 is 16 residues. CDR1 and CDR2 from the germline V gene are SSHAT and FNYEAQ (reference sequence). CDR3 coding DNA: TGTGCTAGCAGTTCATATAGCGGGGGCCCACAAGAGACCCAGTACTTC. It yields the protein CASSSYSGGPQETQYF.

This clone turned up a few times. The chain joins TRBV6-5 to TRBJ2-1; TRBD2 aligns across 9 bases. With V trimmed by 5 bases and J by 5 bases, 4 bases remained unmatched. The CDR3 length is 14 residues. Germline V gene lookup returns CDR1 MNHEY and CDR2 SVGAGI. CDR3 residues: CASSSGGPHNEQFF. The CDR3 nucleotides read TGTGCCAGCAGTAGCGGGGGGCCACACAATGAGCAGTTCTTC.

V and J are TRBV6-1 and TRBJ2-5, with a weak D call TRBD2 (5 bases). The length of the CDR3 is 17 residues. In germline, CDR1 is MNHNS, CDR2 SASEGT. V lost 0 bases and J lost 2, with 16 bases in between. This CDR3 is CASSEALLGVRQETQYF. CDR3 sequence (DNA): TGTGCCAGCAGTGAAGCGCTTCTGGGAGTGCGGCAAGAGACCCAGTACTTC.

The chain joins TRBV29-1 to TRBJ2-5, with 10 nucleotides matching TRBD1. Losses at the gene ends were 6 bases for V and 1 base for J; bases not matched to a gene: 8. CDR3 length: 15 amino acids. In germline, CDR1 is SQVTM, CDR2 ANQGSEA. Here the CDR3 DNA reads TGCAGCGTCCACGGGACAGGGGCACTCCAAGAGACCCAGTACTTC. Protein sequence: CSVHGTGALQETQYF.

Only a few counts were recorded for this clone. The chain joins TRBV11-3 to TRBJ2-3; D gene uncertain. The CDR3 is 15 amino acids. CDR1 is SGHNT and CDR2 is YENEEA in the germline V gene. The germline V and J ends were trimmed by 6 bases and 1 base, with 14 bases remaining between them. The CDR3 reads CASSPDSLGTDTQYF. CDR3 bases: TGTGCCAGCAGTCCAGACTCCCTAGGCACAGATACGCAGTATTTT.

This clone has a handful of counts. The chain has TRBV2 and TRBJ1-1; D gene uncertain. Trimming pared 5 bases from V and 1 base from J, leaving 11 bases between. Germline CDR1 is SNHLY and CDR2 is FYNNEI. The CDR3 has 14 amino acids. The CDR3 region has the DNA TGTGCCAGCAGTTCCCGGACTCAGAACACTGAAGCTTTCTTT. Translating gives CASSSRTQNTEAFF.

This clone was recorded a few times. V is TRBV6-5 and J is TRBJ2-1; D may be TRBD2 (5 bases). Germline values: CDR1 MNHEY, CDR2 SVGAGI. The V end lost 4 bases, the J end lost 5 bases, and 12 bases lay between the germline ends. CDR3 length: 14 residues. The DNA for the CDR3 is TGTGCCAGCAGTTCCGGGGATCTTCACAATGAGCAGTTCTTC. Its translation is CASSSGDLHNEQFF.

The rearrangement links TRBV4-1 to TRBJ2-3; perhaps TRBD1 as D (7 bases). The CDR3 length is 18 residues. Looked up from germline, CDR1 is MGHRA and CDR2 is YSYEKL. The V and J ends lost 0 bases and 0 bases respectively, with 16 bases between them. CDR3 sequence: CASSQDFPGGSSTDTQYF. Here the CDR3 DNA reads TGCGCCAGCAGCCAAGACTTCCCAGGGGGGTCAAGCACAGATACGCAGTATTTT.

This clone was seen more than once but under ten times. The CDR3 region has the DNA TGTGCCAGCAGCTCGGACAGGTACACTGAAGCTTTCTTT. Translated, it gives CASSSDRYTEAFF. The V and J genes are TRBV7-9 and TRBJ1-1; TRBD1 matches at 7 bases. The CDR3 loop spans 13 amino acids. Germline trimming cut 4 bases from V and 3 bases from J; bases unmatched to any gene: 2. Germline V CDR1 and CDR2: SEHNR, FQNEAQ (reference sequence).

This chain connects TRBV5-4 to TRBJ1-6; 7 nucleotides align to TRBD1. V was clipped by 4 bases and J by 7 bases; unmatched bases: 20. The CDR3 runs to 19 residues. CDR1 SGHNT and CDR2 YYREEE come from the germline V gene (reference sequence). CDR3 region: CASSATGRGTEEANSPLHF. As DNA, the CDR3 is TGTGCCAGCAGCGCAACGGGACGGGGGACAGAAGAGGCCAATTCACCCCTCCACTTT.

The chain recombines TRBV28 with TRBJ1-2, with 8 bases aligning to TRBD1. The CDR3 consists of 15 residues. Unmatched junction bases numbered 15, after V lost 8 bases and J lost 7 bases. Per the germline V gene, CDR1 is MDHEN and CDR2 is SYDVKM. The DNA of the CDR3 is TGTGCCAGCGTTAGGGGGGGACAGGACCAGGGTGGCTACACCTTC. Encoded protein: CASVRGGQDQGGYTF.

The sample holds a few counts of this clone. The chain carries TRBV15 and TRBJ1-5; TRBD1 matches at 7 bases. Germline CDR1 LNHNV, CDR2 YYDKDF (reference sequence). The trim removed 4 bases at V and 0 bases at J, leaving 6 bases unmatched. The length of the CDR3 is 16 residues. CDR3 DNA: TGTGCCACCAGCACCGGACAGGTTTATAGCAATCAGCCCCAGCATTTT. Residues: CATSTGQVYSNQPQHF.

V gene TRBV29-1 combines with J gene TRBJ1-1, with TRBD1 identical over 8 bases. Looked up from germline, CDR1 is SQVTM and CDR2 is ANQGSEA. Trimming took 4 bases from V and 1 from J; bases not matched to a gene: 8. The CDR3 has 15 amino acids. CDR3 protein: CSVGHRGSANTEAFF. The CDR3, as DNA: TGCAGCGTTGGACACAGGGGGAGTGCGAACACTGAAGCTTTCTTT.

This clone has only a few counts. The gene calls are TRBV7-9 and TRBJ1-5, with no clear D. Per germline, CDR1 SEHNR and CDR2 FQNEAQ (reference sequence). The V gene lost 2 bases and the J gene lost 4 bases, with 12 bases spanning the gap. The CDR3 extends over 15 amino acids. The CDR3 DNA reads as TGTGCCAGCAGCTTACGTCTTCTGAGGAATCAGCCCCAGCATTTT. The encoded protein is CASSLRLLRNQPQHF.

The J gene is TRBJ2-5, the V gene TRBV7-2, with D perhaps matching TRBD2 (6 bases). Germline V lookup: CDR1 SGHTA, CDR2 FQGNSA. The CDR3 runs 15 residues. Trimming cost V 5 bases and J 2 bases, with 15 bases left between them. CDR3: CASSPSEGRQETQYF. CDR3 sequence (DNA): TGTGCCAGCAGCCCGTCTGAGGGGAGGCAAGAGACCCAGTACTTC.